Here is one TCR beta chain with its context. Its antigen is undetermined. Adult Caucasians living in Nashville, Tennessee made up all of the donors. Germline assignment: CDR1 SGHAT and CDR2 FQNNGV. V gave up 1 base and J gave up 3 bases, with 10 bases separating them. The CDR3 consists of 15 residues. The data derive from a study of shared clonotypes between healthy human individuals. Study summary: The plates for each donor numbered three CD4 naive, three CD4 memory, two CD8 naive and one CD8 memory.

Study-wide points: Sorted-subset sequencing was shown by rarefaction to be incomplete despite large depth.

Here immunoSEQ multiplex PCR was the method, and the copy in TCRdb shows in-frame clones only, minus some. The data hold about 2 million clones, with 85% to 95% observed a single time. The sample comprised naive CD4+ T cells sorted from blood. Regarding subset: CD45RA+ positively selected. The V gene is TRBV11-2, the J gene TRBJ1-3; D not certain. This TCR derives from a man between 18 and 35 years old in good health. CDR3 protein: CASSLGVERGNTIYF. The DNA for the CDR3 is TGTGCCAGCAGCTTAGGGGTCGAGCGTGGAAACACCATATATTTT.